This entry lists 19 T cell receptor beta chains sequenced from one sample in a study of T cells after yellow fever vaccination (dated by TCRdb to between 2018 and 2020). In the paper's terms, the treatment or condition label means: live attenuated yellow fever vaccine strain. Receptors were amplified or captured by 5' RACE. Sequencing relied on an Illumina HiSeq 2500. TCRdb's own reprocessing of the public reads used fastp at Q25 and MiXCR and kept productive beta chains. Under each unique CDR3 protein, matching rows form one entry showing the most common genes and DNA. The sample profile shows a few hundred thousand distinct CDR3 sequences; roughly 6.2% of them were found once. The top ten hold approximately 16% of the sample. This specimen consisted of PBMCs, obtained 5 days after the yellow fever booster vaccination. These receptors were taken from a man between 25 and 39 years old who received the YFV17D yellow fever vaccine.

This clonotype showed up just a few times. The gene calls are TRBV25-1 and TRBJ2-6, with 9 bases aligning to TRBD1. The trim removed 6 bases at V and 3 bases at J, leaving 12 bases unmatched. The germline V gene encodes CDR1 MGHDK and CDR2 SYGVNS. The CDR3 length is 18 residues. CDR3 residues: CASSWVRTGEDGANVLTF. The CDR3 nucleotides read TGTGCCAGCAGCTGGGTGAGGACAGGGGAGGATGGGGCCAACGTCCTGACTTTC.

This clonotype was picked up many times. V is TRBV15 and J is TRBJ2-2, with 7 positions matching TRBD1. This CDR3 has 15 residues. Germline CDR1 and CDR2: LNHNV and YYDKDF (reference sequence). V shed 2 bases and J 2 bases; nucleotides not matched to a gene: 2. The CDR3 loop is CATSRQGVNTGELFF. In DNA form, the CDR3 reads TGTGCCACCAGCAGACAGGGGGTTAACACCGGGGAGCTGTTTTTT.

The table lists this clonotype with a few counts. The chain links TRBV20-1 to TRBJ2-1, with TRBD2 identical over 12 bases. Trimming removed 5 bases from V and 10 bases from J; junction bases left unmatched: 9. Germline values: CDR1 DFQATT, CDR2 SNEGSKA (reference sequence). The CDR3 runs 14 residues. CDR3 coding DNA: TGCAGTGCTCCAGTGACTAGCGGGAGTTGGGAGCAGTTCTTC. Its translation is CSAPVTSGSWEQFF.

This clonotype has a count of ten or more. The genes are TRBV12-3 or TRBV12-4 and TRBJ2-1, with 7 bases matching TRBD2. After removal of 1 base from V and 4 bases from J, the junction contained 4 bases not matched to a gene. This CDR3 contains 15 residues. CDR3 coding DNA: TGTGCCAGCAGTTTAGGAGCGGGAAAGTACAATGAGCAGTTCTTC. It is translated as CASSLGAGKYNEQFF.

This clonotype was seen many times. The chain is built from TRBV20-1 and TRBJ1-4; D unclear. CDR1 and CDR2 (germline): DFQATT, SNEGSKA (reference sequence). The germline V and J ends were trimmed by 1 base and 8 bases, with 8 bases remaining between them. The CDR3 is 12 residues long. DNA of the CDR3: TGCAGTGCTAGAGGGATTGGGGAAAAACTGTTTTTT. Protein sequence: CSARGIGEKLFF.

This clonotype was observed a handful of times. The chain employs TRBV20-1 and TRBJ2-7; 10 bases fit TRBD2. Per the germline V gene, CDR1 is DFQATT and CDR2 is SNEGSKA (reference sequence). The CDR3 covers 16 residues. V trimming: 3 bases; J trimming: 4 bases; junction bases outside the gene matches: 12. The CDR3, as DNA: TGCAGTGCTAGTCCGCTAGCGGGAGAAACGACTTACGAGCAGTACTTC. It codes for CSASPLAGETTYEQYF.

The genes are TRBV28 and TRBJ2-2; TRBD1 matches 9 bases. The CDR3 loop spans 15 amino acids. Germline CDR1 reads MDHEN; CDR2 reads SYDVKM. V was clipped by 2 bases and J by 7 bases; unmatched bases: 5. The chain's CDR3 is CASSLTTGGIGELFF. The DNA for the CDR3 is TGTGCCAGCAGTTTAACGACAGGGGGGATCGGGGAGCTGTTTTTT.

The chain couples TRBV18 to TRBJ2-7; D is undetermined. V was trimmed by 1 base and J by 5 bases, leaving 12 bases between them. The CDR3 consists of 14 residues. Germline V gene data show CDR1 as KGHSH and CDR2 as LQKENI. The CDR3 DNA reads TGTGCCAGCTCACCACAAAGTCAGGCCCACGAGCAGTACTTC. Protein sequence: CASSPQSQAHEQYF.

Details on this clonotype: Its ends do not fully match the called genes, so a read error is possible. J is TRBJ2-1 and V is TRBV19; either TRBD1 or TRBD2 may supply D (6 bases each). The CDR3 totals 12 residues. CDR1 is LNHDA and CDR2 is SQIVND in the germline V gene (reference sequence). The CDR3 sequence is CASNIGGNEQFF. Written as DNA, the CDR3 is TGTGCCAGTAATATAGGGGGGAATGAGCAGTTCTTC.

This clonotype was picked up many times. The CDR3 is CASSFSGSSYEQYF. CDR3 coding DNA: TGCGCCAGCAGCTTTAGCGGAAGCTCCTACGAGCAGTACTTC. The chain is built from TRBV5-1 and TRBJ2-7; D possibly corresponds to TRBD2 (6 bases). The CDR3 is made up of 14 amino acids. Trimming left V 2 bases short and J 0 bases short, with 9 bases between. Germline V gene lookup returns CDR1 SGHRS and CDR2 YFSETQ. The full variable domain, its missing parts supplied by reference TRBV5-1 and TRBJ2-7, is KAGVTQTPRYLIKTRGQQVTLSCSPISGHRSVSWYQQTPGQGLQFLFEYFSETQRNKGNFPGRFSGRQFSNSRSEMNVSTLELGDSALYLCASSFSGSSYEQYFGPGTRLTVT.

This clonotype showed up just a few times. The rearrangement links TRBV5-6 to TRBJ2-2; 12 bases line up with TRBD2. CDR1 SGHDT and CDR2 YYEEEE come from the germline V gene. CDR3 length: 17 amino acids. J lost 5 bases, V lost 5 bases, and 10 bases had no gene match. The CDR3 spells CASRRLAGEEGTGELFF. The CDR3 DNA is TGTGCCAGCAGACGACTAGCGGGAGAGGAGGGGACCGGGGAGCTGTTTTTT.

The rearrangement joins TRBV12-3 or TRBV12-4 to TRBJ1-1; TRBD1 matches at 7 bases. The CDR3 extends over 13 amino acids. After removal of 6 bases from V and 4 bases from J, the junction contained 5 bases not matched to a gene. CDR3 bases: TGTGCCAGCAGCTACGGACAGGTCACTGAAGCTTTCTTT. It translates to CASSYGQVTEAFF.

A few counts support this clonotype. V gene TRBV5-1 combines with J gene TRBJ2-7, with D unclear. Looked up from germline, CDR1 is SGHRS and CDR2 is YFSETQ. Trimming shortened V by 4 bases and J by 2 bases, and 10 bases separated the two germline ends. The CDR3 runs 13 residues. This CDR3 reads CASSPDGPYEQYF. In DNA form, the CDR3 reads TGCGCCAGCAGCCCGGACGGCCCCTACGAGCAGTACTTC.

This clonotype was picked up a small number of times. The V and J genes are TRBV4-3 and TRBJ2-5; 14 nucleotides match TRBD2. The CDR3 has 17 amino acids. Trimming at V came to 3 bases and at J to 2 bases, leaving 5 bases not matched to a gene. Germline V gene lookup returns CDR1 LGHNA and CDR2 YSLEER. The CDR3 loop reads CASSQGTSGSIQETQYF. In DNA, the CDR3 is TGCGCCAGCAGCCAGGGGACTAGCGGGAGTATTCAAGAGACCCAGTACTTC.

This clonotype was seen many times. This chain links TRBV5-1 with TRBJ2-7; 10 nucleotides agree with TRBD1. In germline, CDR1 is SGHRS, CDR2 YFSETQ. V dropped 0 bases and J dropped 4; count of bases not matched to a gene: 19. This CDR3 region has 20 residues. CDR3 bases: TGCGCCAGCAGCTTGGGAAGCCGGGACAGGGGATCCTCTCGTTGGTACGAGCAGTACTTC. This codes for CASSLGSRDRGSSRWYEQYF.

This clonotype was seen a handful of times. The gene calls are TRBV7-2 and TRBJ2-5, with 12 bases matching TRBD1. The CDR3 length is 15 residues. With V trimmed by 2 bases and J by 5 bases, 3 bases remained unmatched. Germline V gene data show CDR1 as SGHTA and CDR2 as FQGNSA. CDR3: CASSLSGTGGETQYF. CDR3 DNA sequence: TGTGCCAGCAGCTTAAGTGGGACAGGGGGCGAGACCCAGTACTTC.

This clonotype was picked up many times. This chain joins TRBV12-3 or TRBV12-4 and TRBJ2-3, with no clear D. This CDR3 spans 13 amino acids. V dropped 6 bases and J dropped 1 base, with 8 bases sitting between them. CDR3 nucleotides: TGTGCCAGCAGAGTTGTTGGCACAGATACGCAGTATTTT. Its protein product is CASRVVGTDTQYF.

This clonotype came up a few times. The genes are TRBV20-1 and TRBJ2-3, with 11 bases identical to TRBD2. Germline V gene sequence: CDR1 DFQATT, CDR2 SNEGSKA (reference sequence). The CDR3 spans 16 residues. The CDR3 region is CCVAGLAETRTDTQYF. The CDR3 DNA reads TGCTGTGTGGCGGGACTAGCGGAAACCCGCACAGATACGCAGTATTTT.

The gene calls are TRBV7-8 and TRBJ2-6, with a weak D call TRBD2 (6 bases). The CDR3 sequence is 17 residues long. V shed 3 bases and J shed 0 bases, with 12 bases lying between them. CDR1 and CDR2 (germline): SGHVS, FQNEAQ. DNA of the CDR3: TGTGCCAGCAGCTTCTGGGGAGGCATCTCTGGGGCCAACGTCCTGACTTTC. It specifies CASSFWGGISGANVLTF. The whole variable domain, remainder taken from reference TRBV7-8 and TRBJ2-6, is GAGVSQSPRYKVAKRGQDVALRCDPISGHVSLFWYQQALGQGPEFLTYFQNEAQLDKSGLPSDRFFAERPEGSVSTLKIQRTQQEDSAVYLCASSFWGGISGANVLTFGAGSRLTVL.